A selection of T cell receptor beta chains follows, all from one sample in a study of T cell repertoires in cytomegalovirus infection. No antigens are known for them. TCRdb redid the calling of the reads with MiXCR, one entry per CDR3 protein. The table includes around 43,000 distinct CDR3 sequences, 20% detected once. Sample: PBMCs, sequenced either directly or after in vitro stimulation (not recorded which). These TCRs come from a human donor in good health (CMV status not recorded). Some clones in this sample may be carry-over from other donors' samples. The CDR3 runs from the conserved cysteine through the conserved F or W. The D gene is left open where the match is weak. Only some rows state a clone size, as once, few, many or a class for expanded clones.

V: TRBV19
J: TRBJ2-7
D: TRBD1
size: few
CDR3: CASSDRDQSYEQYF
DNA: TGTGCCAGTTCTGACAGGGACCAATCCTACGAGCAGTACTTC

V: TRBV3-1
J: TRBJ2-7
D: .
size: .
CDR3: CASSQVSGTGGTEQYF
DNA: TGTGCCAGCAGCCAGGTGTCCGGGACGGGTGGAACCGAGCAGTACTTC

V: TRBV6-4
J: TRBJ2-3
D: TRBD2
size: many
CDR3: CASSDASGATDTQYF
DNA: TGTGCCAGCAGTGACGCTAGCGGGGCTACAGATACGCAGTATTTT

V: TRBV6-2/TRBV6-3
J: TRBJ2-1
D: TRBD2
size: many
CDR3: CASSSLPPSGVHNEQFF
DNA: TGTGCCAGCAGTTCCCTCCCCCCTAGCGGGGTCCACAATGAGCAGTTCTTC

V: TRBV29-1
J: TRBJ2-7
D: .
size: .
CDR3: CSGSRGGEQYF
DNA: TGCAGCGGTTCCAGGGGTGGCGAGCAGTACTTC

V: TRBV6-1
J: TRBJ2-2
D: .
size: many
CDR3: CASSESDSYTGELFF
DNA: TGTGCCAGCAGTGAAAGCGACTCCTACACCGGGGAGCTGTTTTTT

V: TRBV15
J: TRBJ1-1
D: .
size: many
CDR3: CATSSGSGAATEAFF
DNA: TGTGCCACCAGCAGCGGCTCGGGGGCGGCCACTGAAGCTTTCTTT

V: TRBV15
J: TRBJ1-1
D: .
size: .
CDR3: CATSNPSTGNTEAFF
DNA: TGTGCCACCAGCAACCCATCCACAGGGAACACTGAAGCTTTCTTT

V: TRBV7-9
J: TRBJ1-6
D: .
size: many
CDR3: CASSLEAPGLPLHF
DNA: TGTGCCAGCAGCTTGGAGGCACCGGGTCTACCCCTCCACTTT

V: TRBV6-5
J: TRBJ2-5
D: TRBD2
size: few
CDR3: CASSLGGLAGRETQYF
DNA: TGTGCCAGCAGTTTGGGTGGACTAGCGGGACGGGAGACCCAGTACTTC

V: TRBV20-1
J: TRBJ2-7
D: .
size: few
CDR3: CSAVEDRVMEPAGDEQYF
DNA: TGCAGTGCAGTAGAGGACAGGGTTATGGAGCCAGCGGGAGACGAGCAGTACTTC

V: TRBV29-1
J: TRBJ1-1
D: .
size: once
CDR3: CSAQTGLGTEAFF
DNA: TGCAGCGCTCAGACCGGTCTTGGGACTGAAGCTTTCTTT

V: TRBV9
J: TRBJ1-3
D: .
size: few
CDR3: CASSFAGVSGNTIYF
DNA: TGTGCCAGCAGCTTCGCCGGGGTTTCTGGAAACACCATATATTTT

V: TRBV7-8
J: TRBJ1-2
D: .
size: .
CDR3: CASSRTHRDLYGYTF
DNA: TGTGCCAGCAGCCGCACCCACAGGGACCTGTATGGCTACACCTTC

V: TRBV3-1
J: TRBJ2-6
D: .
size: .
CDR3: CASSLRRGANVLTF
DNA: TGTGCCAGCAGCCTCAGACGTGGGGCCAACGTCCTGACTTTC

V: TRBV2
J: TRBJ2-3
D: TRBD1
size: many
CDR3: CARQSGTASTDTQYF
DNA: TGTGCCAGACAATCCGGGACAGCTAGCACAGATACGCAGTATTTT

V: TRBV7-2
J: TRBJ2-7
D: TRBD2
size: many
CDR3: CASSLAGGRPPGQYF
DNA: TGTGCCAGCAGCTTAGCGGGCGGGAGGCCTCCTGGGCAGTACTTC